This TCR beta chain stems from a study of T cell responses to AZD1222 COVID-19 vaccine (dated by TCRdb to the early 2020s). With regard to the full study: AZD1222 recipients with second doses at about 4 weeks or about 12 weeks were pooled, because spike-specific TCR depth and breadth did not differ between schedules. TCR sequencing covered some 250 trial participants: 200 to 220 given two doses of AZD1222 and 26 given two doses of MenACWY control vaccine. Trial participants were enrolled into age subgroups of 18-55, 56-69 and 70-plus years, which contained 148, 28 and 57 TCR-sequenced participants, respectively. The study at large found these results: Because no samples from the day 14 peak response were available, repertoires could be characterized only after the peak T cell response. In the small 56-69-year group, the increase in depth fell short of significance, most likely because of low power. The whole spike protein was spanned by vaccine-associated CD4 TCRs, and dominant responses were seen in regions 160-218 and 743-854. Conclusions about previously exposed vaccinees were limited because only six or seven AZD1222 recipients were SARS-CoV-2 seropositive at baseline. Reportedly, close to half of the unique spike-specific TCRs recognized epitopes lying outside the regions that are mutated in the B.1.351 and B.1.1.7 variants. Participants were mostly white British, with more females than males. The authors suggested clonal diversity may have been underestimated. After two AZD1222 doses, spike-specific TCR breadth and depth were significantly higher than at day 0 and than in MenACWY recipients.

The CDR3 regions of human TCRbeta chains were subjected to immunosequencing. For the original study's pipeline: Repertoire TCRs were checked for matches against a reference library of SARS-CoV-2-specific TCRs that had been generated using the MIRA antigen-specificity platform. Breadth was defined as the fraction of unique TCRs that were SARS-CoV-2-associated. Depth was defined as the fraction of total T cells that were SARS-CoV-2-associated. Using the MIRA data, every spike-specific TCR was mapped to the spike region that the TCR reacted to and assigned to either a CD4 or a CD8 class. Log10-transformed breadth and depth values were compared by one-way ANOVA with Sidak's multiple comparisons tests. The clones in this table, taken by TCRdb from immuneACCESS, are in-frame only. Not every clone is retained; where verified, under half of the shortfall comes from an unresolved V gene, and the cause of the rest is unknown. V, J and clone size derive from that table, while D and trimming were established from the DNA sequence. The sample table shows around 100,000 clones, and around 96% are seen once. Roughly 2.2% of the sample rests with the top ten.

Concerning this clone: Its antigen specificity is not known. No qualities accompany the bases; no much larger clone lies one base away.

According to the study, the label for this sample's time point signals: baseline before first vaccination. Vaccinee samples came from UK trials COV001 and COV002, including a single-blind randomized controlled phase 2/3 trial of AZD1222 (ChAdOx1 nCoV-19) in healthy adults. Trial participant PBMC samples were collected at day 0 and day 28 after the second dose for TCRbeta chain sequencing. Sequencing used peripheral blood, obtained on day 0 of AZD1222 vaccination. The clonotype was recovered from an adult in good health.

This receptor has the CDR3 CASSVRGGGIQYF. The nucleotide sequence is TGTGCCAGCAGCGTAAGGGGAGGTGGCATTCAGTACTTC. Recombination joined TRBV9 with TRBJ2-4; tentative D gene TRBD2, with 6 bases matching. CDR1 SGDLS and CDR2 YYNGEE are derived from the germline V gene. CDR3 length: 13 amino acids, cysteine to phenylalanine. The retained sequence is limited to the CDR3, 39 bases, with the frame set at the first base. The V end loses 1 base and the J end loses 9 bases, and a stretch of 11 bases separates them.